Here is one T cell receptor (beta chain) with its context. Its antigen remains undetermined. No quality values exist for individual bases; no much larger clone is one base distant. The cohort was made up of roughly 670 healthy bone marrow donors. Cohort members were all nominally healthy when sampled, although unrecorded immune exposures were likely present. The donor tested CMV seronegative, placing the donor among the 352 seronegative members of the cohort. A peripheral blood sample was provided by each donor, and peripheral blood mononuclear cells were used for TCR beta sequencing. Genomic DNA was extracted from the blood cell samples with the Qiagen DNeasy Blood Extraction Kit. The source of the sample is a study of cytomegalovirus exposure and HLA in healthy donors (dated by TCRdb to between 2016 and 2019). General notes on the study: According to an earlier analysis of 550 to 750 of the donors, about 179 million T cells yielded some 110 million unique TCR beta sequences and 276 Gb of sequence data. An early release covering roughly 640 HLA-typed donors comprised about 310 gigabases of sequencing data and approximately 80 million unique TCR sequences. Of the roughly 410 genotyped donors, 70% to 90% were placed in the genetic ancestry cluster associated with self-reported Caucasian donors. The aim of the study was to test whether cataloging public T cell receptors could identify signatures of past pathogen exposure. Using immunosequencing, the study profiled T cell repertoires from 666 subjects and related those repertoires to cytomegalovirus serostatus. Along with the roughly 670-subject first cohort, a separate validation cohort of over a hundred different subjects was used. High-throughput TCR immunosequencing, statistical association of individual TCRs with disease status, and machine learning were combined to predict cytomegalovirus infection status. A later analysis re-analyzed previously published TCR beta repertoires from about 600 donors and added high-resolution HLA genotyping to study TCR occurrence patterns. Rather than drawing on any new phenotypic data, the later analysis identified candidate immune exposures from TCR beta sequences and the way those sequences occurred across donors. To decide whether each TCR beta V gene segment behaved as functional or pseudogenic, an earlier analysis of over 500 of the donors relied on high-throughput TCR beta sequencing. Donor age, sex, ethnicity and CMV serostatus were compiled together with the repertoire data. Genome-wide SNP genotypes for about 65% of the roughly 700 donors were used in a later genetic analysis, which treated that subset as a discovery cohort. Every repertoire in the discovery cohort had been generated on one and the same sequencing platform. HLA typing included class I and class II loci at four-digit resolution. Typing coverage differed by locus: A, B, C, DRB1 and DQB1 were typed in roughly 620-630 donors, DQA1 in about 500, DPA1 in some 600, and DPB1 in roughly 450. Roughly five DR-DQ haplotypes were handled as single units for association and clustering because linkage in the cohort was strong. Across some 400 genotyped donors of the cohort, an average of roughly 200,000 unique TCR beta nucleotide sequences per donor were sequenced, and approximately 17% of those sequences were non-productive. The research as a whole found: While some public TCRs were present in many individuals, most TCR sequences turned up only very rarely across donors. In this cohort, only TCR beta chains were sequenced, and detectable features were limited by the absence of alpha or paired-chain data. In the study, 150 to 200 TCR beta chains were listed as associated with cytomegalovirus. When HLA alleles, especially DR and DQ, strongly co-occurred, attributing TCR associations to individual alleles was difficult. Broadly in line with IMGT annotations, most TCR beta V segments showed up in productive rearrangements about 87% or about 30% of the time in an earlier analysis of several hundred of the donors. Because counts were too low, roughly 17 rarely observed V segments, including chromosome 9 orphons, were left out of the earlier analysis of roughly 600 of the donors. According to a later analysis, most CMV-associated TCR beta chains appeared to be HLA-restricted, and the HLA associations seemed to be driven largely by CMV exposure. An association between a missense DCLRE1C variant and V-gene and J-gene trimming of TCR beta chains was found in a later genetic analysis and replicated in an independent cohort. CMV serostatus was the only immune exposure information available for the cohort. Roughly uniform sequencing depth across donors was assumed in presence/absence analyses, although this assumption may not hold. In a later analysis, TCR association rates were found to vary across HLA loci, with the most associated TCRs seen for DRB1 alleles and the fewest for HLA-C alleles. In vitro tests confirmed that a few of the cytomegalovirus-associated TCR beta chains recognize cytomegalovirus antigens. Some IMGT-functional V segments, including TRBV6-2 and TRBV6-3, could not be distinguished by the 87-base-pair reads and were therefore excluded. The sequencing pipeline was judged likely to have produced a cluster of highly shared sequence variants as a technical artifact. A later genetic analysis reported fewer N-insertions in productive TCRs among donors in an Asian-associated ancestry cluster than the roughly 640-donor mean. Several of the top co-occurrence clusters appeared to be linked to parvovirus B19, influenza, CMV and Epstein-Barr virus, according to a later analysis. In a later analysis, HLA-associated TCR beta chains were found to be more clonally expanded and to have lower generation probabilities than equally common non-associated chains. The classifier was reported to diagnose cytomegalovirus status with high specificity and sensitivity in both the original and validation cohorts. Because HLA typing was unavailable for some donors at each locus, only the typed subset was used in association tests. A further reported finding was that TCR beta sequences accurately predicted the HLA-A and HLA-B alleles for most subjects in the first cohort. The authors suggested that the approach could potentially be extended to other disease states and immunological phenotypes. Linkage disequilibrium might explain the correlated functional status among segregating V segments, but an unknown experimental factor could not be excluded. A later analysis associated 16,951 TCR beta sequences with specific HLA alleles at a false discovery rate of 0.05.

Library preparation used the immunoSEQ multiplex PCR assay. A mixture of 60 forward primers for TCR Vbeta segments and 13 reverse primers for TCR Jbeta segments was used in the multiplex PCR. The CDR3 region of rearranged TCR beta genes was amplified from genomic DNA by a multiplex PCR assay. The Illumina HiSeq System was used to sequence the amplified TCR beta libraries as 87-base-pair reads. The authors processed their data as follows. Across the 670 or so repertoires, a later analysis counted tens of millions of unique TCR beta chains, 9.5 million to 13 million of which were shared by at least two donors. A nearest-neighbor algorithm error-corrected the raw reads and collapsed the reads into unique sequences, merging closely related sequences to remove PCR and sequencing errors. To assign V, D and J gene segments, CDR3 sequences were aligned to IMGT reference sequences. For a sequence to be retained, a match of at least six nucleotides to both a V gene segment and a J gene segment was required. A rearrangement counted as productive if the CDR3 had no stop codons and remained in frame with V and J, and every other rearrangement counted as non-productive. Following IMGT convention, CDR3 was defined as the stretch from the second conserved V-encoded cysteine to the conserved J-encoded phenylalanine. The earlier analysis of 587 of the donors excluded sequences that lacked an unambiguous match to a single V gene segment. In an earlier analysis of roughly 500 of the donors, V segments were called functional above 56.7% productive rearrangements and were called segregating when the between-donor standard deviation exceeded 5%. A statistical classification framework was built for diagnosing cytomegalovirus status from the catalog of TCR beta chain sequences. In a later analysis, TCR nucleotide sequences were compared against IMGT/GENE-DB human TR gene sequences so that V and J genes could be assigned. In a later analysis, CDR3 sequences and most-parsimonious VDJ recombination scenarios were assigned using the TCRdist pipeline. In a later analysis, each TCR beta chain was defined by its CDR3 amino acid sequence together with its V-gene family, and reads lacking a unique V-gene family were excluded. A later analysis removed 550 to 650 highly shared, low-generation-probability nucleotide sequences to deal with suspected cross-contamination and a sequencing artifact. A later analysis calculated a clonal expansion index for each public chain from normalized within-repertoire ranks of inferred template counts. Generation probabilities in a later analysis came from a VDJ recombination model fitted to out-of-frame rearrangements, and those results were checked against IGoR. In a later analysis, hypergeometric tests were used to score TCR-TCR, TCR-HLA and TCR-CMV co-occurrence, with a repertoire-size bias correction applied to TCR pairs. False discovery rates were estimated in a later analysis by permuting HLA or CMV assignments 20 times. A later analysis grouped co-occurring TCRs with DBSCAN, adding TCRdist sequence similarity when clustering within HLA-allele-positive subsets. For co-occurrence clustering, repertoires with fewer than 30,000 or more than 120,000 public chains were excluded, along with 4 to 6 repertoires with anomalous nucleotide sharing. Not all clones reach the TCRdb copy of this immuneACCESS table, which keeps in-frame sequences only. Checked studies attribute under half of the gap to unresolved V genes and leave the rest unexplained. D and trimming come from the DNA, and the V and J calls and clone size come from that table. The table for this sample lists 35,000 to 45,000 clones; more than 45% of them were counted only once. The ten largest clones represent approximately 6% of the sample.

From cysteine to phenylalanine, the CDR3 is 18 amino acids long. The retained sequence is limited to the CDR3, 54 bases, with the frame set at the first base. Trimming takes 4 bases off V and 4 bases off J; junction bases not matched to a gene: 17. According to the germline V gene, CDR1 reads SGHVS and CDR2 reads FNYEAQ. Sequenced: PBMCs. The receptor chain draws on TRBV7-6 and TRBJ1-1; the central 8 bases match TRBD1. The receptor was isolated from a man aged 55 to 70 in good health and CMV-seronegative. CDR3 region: CASSSLVPGGSSGTEAFF. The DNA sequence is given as TGTGCCAGCAGCTCGCTGGTCCCAGGGGGCTCCTCGGGCACTGAAGCTTTCTTT.